These 25 T cell receptor beta chains were sequenced from one sample in a study of blood T cell repertoires in COVID-19. TCRdb's table, derived via immunoSEQ multiplex PCR, lists solely in-frame clones and lacks some. The repertoire holds about 240,000 clones, about nine tenths seen once, with approximately 6.2% in the top ten. Specimen: peripheral blood. Receptor source: a man in his sixties with acute or convalescent COVID-19.

This chain connects TRBV6-5 to TRBJ2-7; 9 bases are shared with TRBD1. The junction had 8 bases not matched to a gene; V was cut back by 6 bases and J by 5 bases. Germline CDR1 and CDR2: MNHEY and SVGAGI. The CDR3 consists of 14 residues. The CDR3 bases are TGTGCCAGCAGGTCCCGGGACAGGGCCGACGAGCAGTACTTC. Its protein product is CASRSRDRADEQYF.

V usage is TRBV11-3 and J usage is TRBJ1-1; 8 bases are a match to TRBD1. The CDR3 extends over 15 amino acids. The germline V gene has CDR1 SGHNT and CDR2 YENEEA. V shed 5 bases and J 5 bases; nucleotides not matched to a gene: 10. The CDR3 DNA sequence: TGTGCCAGCAGCCCCCAACGACAGGGGTGGACTGAAGCTTTCTTT. Translation gives CASSPQRQGWTEAFF. Filled out from reference TRBV11-3 and TRBJ1-1, the complete variable domain reads EAGVVQSPRYKIIEKKQPVAFWCNPISGHNTLYWYLQNLGQGPELLIRYENEEAVDDSQLPKDRFSAERLKGVDSTLKIQPAELGDSAVYLCASSPQRQGWTEAFFGQGTRLTVV.

The rearrangement joins TRBV27 to TRBJ2-7; 8 bases are shared with TRBD1. The CDR3 contains 15 residues. Germline V lookup: CDR1 MNHEY, CDR2 SMNVEV (reference sequence). V lost 5 bases and J lost 4; bases outside the gene matches: 10. CDR3 protein: CASSPRGRGQYEQYF. The CDR3 bases are TGTGCCAGCAGTCCGAGGGGCAGGGGGCAGTACGAGCAGTACTTC.

This clone was detected once. The V call is TRBV3-1 (or the pseudogene TRBV3-2), the J call TRBJ2-5; 8 bases line up with TRBD2. Germline CDR1 is LGHDT and CDR2 is YNNKEL (reference sequence). J gave up 2 bases and V 3 bases, and 5 bases lay outside the gene matches. The CDR3 has 15 residues. The chain's CDR3 is CASSHNSGAQETQYF. The CDR3 DNA follows: TGTGCCAGCAGCCACAATAGCGGGGCTCAAGAGACCCAGTACTTC.

The chain recombines TRBV2 with TRBJ2-3; 12 bases fit TRBD2. This CDR3 region has 16 residues. The germline gives CDR1 SNHLY, CDR2 FYNNEI. The V and J ends lost 6 bases and 2 bases, in that order; junction bases with no gene match: 6. This chain's CDR3 is CASSPGTSGPTDTQYF. CDR3 coding DNA: TGTGCCAGCAGCCCTGGGACTAGCGGGCCCACAGATACGCAGTATTTT. Variable domain in full (rest from reference TRBV2 and TRBJ2-3): EPEVTQTPSHQVTQMGQEVILRCVPISNHLYFYWYRQILGQKVEFLVSFYNNEISEKSEIFDDQFSVERPDGSNFTLKIRSTKLEDSAMYFCASSPGTSGPTDTQYFGPGTRLTVL.

This chain uses TRBV6-5 with TRBJ2-1, with 11 nucleotides matching TRBD2. The junction had 2 bases not matched to a gene; V was cut back by 6 bases and J by 7 bases. Germline CDR1 and CDR2: MNHEY and SVGAGI. The CDR3 is 13 amino acids. The CDR3 spells CASRSSGRNEQFF. The CDR3 nucleotides are TGTGCCAGCAGGTCTAGCGGGAGGAATGAGCAGTTCTTC.

The rearrangement uses TRBV27 and TRBJ1-4; TRBD1 matches 10 bases. The CDR3 totals 17 residues. Germline V lookup: CDR1 MNHEY, CDR2 SMNVEV (reference sequence). V shed 5 bases, J shed 1 base, and the junction held 7 bases outside the gene matches. CDR3 protein: CASSPWTGGRTNEKLFF. The CDR3 DNA reads as TGTGCCAGCAGTCCGTGGACAGGGGGTAGAACTAATGAAAAACTGTTTTTT.

The V gene is TRBV27, the J gene TRBJ2-3; TRBD2 matches at 13 bases. The CDR3 length is 17 residues. CDR1 MNHEY and CDR2 SMNVEV come from the germline V gene (reference sequence). V lost 5 bases, J lost 8 bases, and 13 bases stayed unmatched. CDR3 bases: TGTGCCAGCAGTAATTATCAACTAGCGGGAGGGCCAGGTACGCAGTATTTT. This gives the protein CASSNYQLAGGPGTQYF.

A note on this clone: An end of the junction differs from the germline gene, which may be a read error. This sequence joins TRBV7-7 and TRBJ2-5; 7 bases align to TRBD1. The germline V gene encodes CDR1 SSHAT and CDR2 FNYEAQ (reference sequence). This CDR3 has 13 amino acids. In DNA, the CDR3 is TGTGCTAGCAGCCAAGACAGGGATGAGACCCAGTACTTC. This codes for CASSQDRDETQYF.

The rearrangement uses TRBV30 and TRBJ1-5; the D gene is possibly TRBD1 (6 bases). The CDR3 extends over 14 amino acids. From germline, CDR1 is GTSNPN and CDR2 SVGIG (reference sequence). Trimming stripped 0 bases from V and 4 bases from J, with 10 bases between. The CDR3, as DNA: TGTGCCTGGAGTGTGGTGACAGGTAATCAGCCCCAGCATTTT. This sequence encodes CAWSVVTGNQPQHF.

The chain uses TRBV19 and TRBJ2-2; tentative D call: TRBD2 (6 bases). V was cut by 4 bases and J by 4 bases, with 16 bases left in between. CDR1 LNHDA and CDR2 SQIVND come from the germline V gene (reference sequence). This CDR3 contains 16 residues. The CDR3 DNA is TGTGCCAGTAGTAGTGGGCTAGCGAGCCTCACCGGGGAGCTGTTTTTT. Its translation: CASSSGLASLTGELFF.

This rearrangement joins TRBV5-1 to TRBJ1-4; 7 bases align to TRBD1. From germline, CDR1 is SGHRS and CDR2 YFSETQ. The V segment lost 5 bases and the J segment 7 bases; nucleotides outside the gene matches: 5. The CDR3 runs 13 residues. As DNA, the CDR3 is TGCGCCAGCAGTGGGACAGATGGTGAAAAACTGTTTTTT. Translated, it gives CASSGTDGEKLFF.

The rearrangement joins TRBV28 to TRBJ1-4; 9 bases agree with TRBD1. Germline CDR1 reads MDHEN; CDR2 reads SYDVKM. The CDR3 loop spans 16 amino acids. The V segment lost 8 bases and the J segment 4 bases; nucleotides outside the gene matches: 11. The CDR3 reads CASHLGGQGYNEKLFF. CDR3 DNA sequence: TGTGCCAGCCACCTGGGGGGACAGGGTTATAATGAAAAACTGTTTTTT. Looking up the rest from reference TRBV28 and TRBJ1-4 gives the full variable domain: DVKVTQSSRYLVKRTGEKVFLECVQDMDHENMFWYRQDPGLGLRLIYFSYDVKMKEKGDIPEGYSVSREKKERFSLILESASTNQTSMYLCASHLGGQGYNEKLFFGSGTQLSVL.

The chain joins TRBV7-2 to TRBJ2-1; possibly TRBD2 for D (6 bases). V lost 3 bases and J lost 7, with 13 bases in between. The length of the CDR3 is 14 residues. The germline V gene encodes CDR1 SGHTA and CDR2 FQGNSA. The CDR3, as DNA: TGTGCCAGCAGCTTGACGGGAGATCGGAATGAGCAGTTCTTC. Translation gives CASSLTGDRNEQFF.

The genes are TRBV4-1 and TRBJ2-7; TRBD2 matches 9 bases. Germline values: CDR1 MGHRA, CDR2 YSYEKL. The CDR3 is made up of 14 amino acids. J gave up 3 bases and V 1 base, and 1 base lay outside the gene matches. CDR3 loop: CASSQVSGSYEQYF. DNA of the CDR3: TGCGCCAGCAGCCAAGTTAGCGGGAGCTACGAGCAGTACTTC.

The V call is TRBV27, the J call TRBJ1-3, with unresolved D. The CDR3 totals 15 residues. Trimming shortened V by 2 bases and J by 8 bases, and 16 bases separated the two germline ends. Germline lookup yields CDR1 MNHEY and CDR2 SMNVEV (reference sequence). Written as DNA, the CDR3 is TGTGCCAGCAGTTTAGCGGGCCACGACGTGGACACCATATATTTT. Its translation is CASSLAGHDVDTIYF.

J is TRBJ2-7 and V is TRBV7-2; 10 bases agree with TRBD2. The junction had 4 bases not matched to a gene; V was cut back by 2 bases and J by 6 bases. In germline, CDR1 is SGHTA, CDR2 FQGNSA. The CDR3 runs to 14 residues. CDR3 sequence reads: CASSLTSGIPEQYF. CDR3 nucleotides: TGTGCCAGCAGCTTAACTAGCGGGATCCCCGAGCAGTACTTC.

The rearrangement links TRBV28 to TRBJ1-2, with 10 bases matching TRBD1. The V segment lost 6 bases and the J segment 6 bases; nucleotides outside the gene matches: 10. Germline-derived CDR1 and CDR2 are MDHEN and SYDVKM. CDR3 length: 15 residues. CDR3 protein: CASREISGTGDGYTF. CDR3 sequence (DNA): TGTGCCAGCAGAGAAATCTCCGGGACAGGGGATGGCTACACCTTC.

The V and J genes are TRBV4-3 and TRBJ1-2; TRBD1 matches 8 bases. The CDR3 totals 14 residues. Germline-derived CDR1 and CDR2 are LGHNA and YSLEER. The V gene end was trimmed by 4 bases and the J gene end by 6 bases; junction bases not matched to a gene: 7. The DNA of the CDR3 is TGCGCCAGCAGCCCCGGACAGGGAGTGCATGGCTACACCTTC. Protein: CASSPGQGVHGYTF.

V gene TRBV6-1 combines with J gene TRBJ2-5, with 9 bases fitting TRBD1. After removal of 3 bases from V and 4 bases from J, the junction contained 12 bases not matched to a gene. In germline, CDR1 is MNHNS, CDR2 SASEGT. The CDR3 length is 17 residues. CDR3 sequence: CASSERTGTGKGETQYF. The DNA for the CDR3 is TGTGCCAGCAGTGAGAGAACCGGGACAGGGAAAGGAGAGACCCAGTACTTC.

This clone was found many times. This chain links TRBV7-3 with TRBJ1-4; possible D gene TRBD1, 5 bases. The CDR3 has 15 residues. Trimming shortened V by 0 bases and J by 3 bases, and 8 bases separated the two germline ends. Per germline, CDR1 SGHTA and CDR2 FQGTGA. The CDR3 DNA sequence: TGTGCCAGCAGCTTAACGGGGCAGCCTAATGAAAAACTGTTTTTT. This codes for CASSLTGQPNEKLFF.

The chain joins TRBV29-1 to TRBJ2-2, with 10 bases fitting TRBD2. The V gene end was trimmed by 7 bases and the J gene end by 5 bases; junction bases not matched to a gene: 7. The CDR3 runs 14 residues. Germline CDR1 reads SQVTM; CDR2 reads ANQGSEA. The CDR3 DNA reads TGCAGCGCCGTAGCGGGAGGACCTACCGGGGAGCTGTTTTTT. It is translated as CSAVAGGPTGELFF.

The chain links TRBV30 to TRBJ1-4, with TRBD1 as a possible D gene (5 bases). Trimming pared 0 bases from V and 6 bases from J, leaving 14 bases between. Germline V CDR1 and CDR2: GTSNPN, SVGIG (reference sequence). The CDR3 is made up of 15 amino acids. The CDR3 is CAWSVWGRADEKLFF. The CDR3 region has the DNA TGTGCCTGGAGTGTATGGGGGAGGGCAGATGAAAAACTGTTTTTT.

The rearrangement uses TRBV27 and TRBJ1-1; no firm D call. CDR1 and CDR2 (germline): MNHEY, SMNVEV (reference sequence). The CDR3 totals 12 residues. With 5 bases removed from V and 7 bases from J, the gap between germline ends came to 11 bases. Here the CDR3 DNA reads TGTGCCAGCAGTCCCCCAGGCCGTGAAGCTTTCTTT. Amino acid sequence: CASSPPGREAFF.

The chain is built from TRBV6-5 and TRBJ2-1; maybe TRBD2 (6 bases). The CDR3 has 15 residues. Germline CDR1 reads MNHEY; CDR2 reads SVGAGI. Trimming cost V 5 bases and J 3 bases, with 14 bases left between them. The CDR3 DNA reads TGTGCCAGCAGTCCCACGAGGCGGGACTACAATGAGCAGTTCTTC. Its translation: CASSPTRRDYNEQFF.